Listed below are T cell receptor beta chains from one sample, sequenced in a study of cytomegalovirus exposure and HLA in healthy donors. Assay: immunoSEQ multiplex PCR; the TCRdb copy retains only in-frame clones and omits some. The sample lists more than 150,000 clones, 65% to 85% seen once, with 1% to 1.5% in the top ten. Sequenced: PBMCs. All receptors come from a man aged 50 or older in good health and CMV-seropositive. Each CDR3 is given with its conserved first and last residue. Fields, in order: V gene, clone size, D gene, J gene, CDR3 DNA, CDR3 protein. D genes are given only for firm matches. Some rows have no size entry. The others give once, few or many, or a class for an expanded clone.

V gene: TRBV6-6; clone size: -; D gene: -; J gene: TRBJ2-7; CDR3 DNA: TGTGCCAGCACCCAGGGGAACTACGAGCAGTACTTC; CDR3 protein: CASTQGNYEQYF
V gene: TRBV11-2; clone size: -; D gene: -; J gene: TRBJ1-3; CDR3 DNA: TGTGCCAGCAGCCCGGGGGGGTATCTCGGAAACACCATATATTTT; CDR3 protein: CASSPGGYLGNTIYF
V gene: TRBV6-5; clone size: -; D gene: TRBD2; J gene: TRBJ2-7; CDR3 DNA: TGTGCCAGCAGCCTCACTAGCGGGAGCGCCTACGAGCAGTACTTC; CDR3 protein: CASSLTSGSAYEQYF
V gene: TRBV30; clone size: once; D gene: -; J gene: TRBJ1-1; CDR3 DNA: TGTGCCTGGAGCGGTGGGTTGCGGAGTATGGACACTGAAGCTTTCTTT; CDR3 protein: CAWSGGLRSMDTEAFF
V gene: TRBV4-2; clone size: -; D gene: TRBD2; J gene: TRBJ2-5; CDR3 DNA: TGTGCCAGCAGCCAAGCTCGGGGGGAAGAGACCCAGTACTTC; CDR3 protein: CASSQARGEETQYF
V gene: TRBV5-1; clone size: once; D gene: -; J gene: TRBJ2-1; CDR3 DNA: TGCGCCAGCAGCTTGGACCCGGGGATAGCCTACAATGAGCAGTTCTTC; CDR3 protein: CASSLDPGIAYNEQFF
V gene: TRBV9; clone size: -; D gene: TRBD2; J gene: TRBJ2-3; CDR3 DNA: TGTGCCAGCAGCGTTTCCGGGGGGGCTGATACGCAGTATTTT; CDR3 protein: CASSVSGGADTQYF
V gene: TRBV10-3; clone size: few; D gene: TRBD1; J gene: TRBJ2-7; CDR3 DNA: TGTGCCATCACCCAGACGGGACAGGGGGCCGAGCAGTACTTC; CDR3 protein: CAITQTGQGAEQYF
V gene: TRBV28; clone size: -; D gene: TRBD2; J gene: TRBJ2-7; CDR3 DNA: TGTGCCAGCAGTCGGACGAGGGGACTAGCGGGCGGATACGAGCAGTACTTC; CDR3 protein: CASSRTRGLAGGYEQYF
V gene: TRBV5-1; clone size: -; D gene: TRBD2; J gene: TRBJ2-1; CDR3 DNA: TGCGCCAGCAGCTTTGGGACGCTAGCGGGAGGGTTCTTC; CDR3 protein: CASSFGTLAGGFF
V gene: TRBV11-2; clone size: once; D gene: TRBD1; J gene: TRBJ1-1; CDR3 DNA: TGTGCCAGCAGCTTAGTGGGACAGCTCAACACTGAAGCTTTCTTT; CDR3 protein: CASSLVGQLNTEAFF
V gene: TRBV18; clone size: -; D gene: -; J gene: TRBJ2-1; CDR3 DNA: TGTGCCAGCTCACCACCTGCGGGCAATGAGCAGTTCTTC; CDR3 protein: CASSPPAGNEQFF
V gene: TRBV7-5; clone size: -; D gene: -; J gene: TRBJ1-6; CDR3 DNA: TGTGCCAGAAGCTTATTGGCAGGGTTCCTCCACTTT; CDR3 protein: CARSLLAGFLHF
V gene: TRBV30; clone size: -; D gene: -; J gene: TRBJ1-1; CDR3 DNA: TGTGCCTGGAAGGGGGGAGGGACTGAAGCTTTCTTT; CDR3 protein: CAWKGGGTEAFF
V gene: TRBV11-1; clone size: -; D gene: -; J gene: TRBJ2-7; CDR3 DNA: TGTGCCAGCAGCTTAGATGAAGGGGCGCAGTACTTC; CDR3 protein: CASSLDEGAQYF
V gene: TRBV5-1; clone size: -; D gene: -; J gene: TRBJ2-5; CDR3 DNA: TGCGCCAGCCGAGTGGGGCCCCGAGAGACCCAGTACTTC; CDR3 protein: CASRVGPRETQYF
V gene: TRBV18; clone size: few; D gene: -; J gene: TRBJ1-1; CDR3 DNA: TGTGCCAGCTCGGACAAGACGAACACTGAAGCTTTCTTT; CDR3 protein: CASSDKTNTEAFF